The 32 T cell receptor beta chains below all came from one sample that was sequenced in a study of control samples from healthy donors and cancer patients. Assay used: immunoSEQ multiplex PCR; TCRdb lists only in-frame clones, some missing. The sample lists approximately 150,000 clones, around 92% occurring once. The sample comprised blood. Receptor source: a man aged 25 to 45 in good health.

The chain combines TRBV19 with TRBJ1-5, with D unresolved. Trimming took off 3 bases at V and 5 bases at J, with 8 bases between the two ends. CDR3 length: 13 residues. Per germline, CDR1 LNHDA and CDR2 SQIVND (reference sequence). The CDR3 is CASSMTVHQPQHF. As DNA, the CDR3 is TGTGCCAGTAGTATGACTGTCCATCAGCCCCAGCATTTT.

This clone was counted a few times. For the CDR3, the DNA is TGTGCCAGCAGCTTCTACAGGGTTCGCACAGATACGCAGTATTTT. Its translation is CASSFYRVRTDTQYF. The chain joins TRBV5-6 to TRBJ2-3; TRBD1 is a possible D gene (6 bases). The CDR3 loop spans 15 amino acids. CDR1 SGHDT and CDR2 YYEEEE come from the germline V gene. Trimming shortened V by 2 bases and J by 1 base, and 11 bases separated the two germline ends.

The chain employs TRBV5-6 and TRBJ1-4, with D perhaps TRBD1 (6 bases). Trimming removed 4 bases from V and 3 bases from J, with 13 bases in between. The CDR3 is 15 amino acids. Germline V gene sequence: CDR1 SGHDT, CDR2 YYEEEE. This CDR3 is CASSPYRVANEKLFF. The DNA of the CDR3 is TGTGCCAGCAGCCCTTACAGGGTGGCTAATGAAAAACTGTTTTTT.

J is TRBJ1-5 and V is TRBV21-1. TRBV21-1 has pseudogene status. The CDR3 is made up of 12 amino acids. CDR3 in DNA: TGTGCCAGCAGTTCTGGTATGGAAGCCCAGCATTTT. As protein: CASSSGMEAQHF.

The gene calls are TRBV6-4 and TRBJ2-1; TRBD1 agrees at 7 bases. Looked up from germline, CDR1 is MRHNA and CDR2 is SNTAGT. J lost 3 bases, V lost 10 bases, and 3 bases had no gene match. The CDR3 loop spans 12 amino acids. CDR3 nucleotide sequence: TGTGCCAACAGGGACAGCTACAATGAGCAGTTCTTC. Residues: CANRDSYNEQFF.

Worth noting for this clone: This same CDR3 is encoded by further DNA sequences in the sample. In nucleotides, the CDR3 is TGTGCCAGCAGCTTATCATCCTACGAGCAGTACTTC. Translated: CASSLSSYEQYF. The chain combines TRBV7-2 with TRBJ2-7; D is uncertain. The CDR3 runs 12 residues. The V end lost 2 bases, the J end lost 1 base, and 3 bases lay between the germline ends. Germline loops: CDR1 SGHTA, CDR2 FQGNSA.

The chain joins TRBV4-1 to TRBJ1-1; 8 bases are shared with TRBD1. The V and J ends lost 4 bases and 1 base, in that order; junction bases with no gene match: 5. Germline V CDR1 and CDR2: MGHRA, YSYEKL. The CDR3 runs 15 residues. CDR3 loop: CASSLAGTGNTEAFF. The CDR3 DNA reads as TGCGCCAGCAGCCTTGCCGGGACAGGGAACACTGAAGCTTTCTTT.

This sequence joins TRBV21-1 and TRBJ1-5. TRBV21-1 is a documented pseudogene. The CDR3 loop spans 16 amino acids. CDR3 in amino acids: CASSKVGGGCHQPQHF. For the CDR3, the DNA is TGTGCCAGCAGCAAAGTAGGAGGAGGGTGTCATCAGCCCCAGCATTTT.

CDR3 loop: CASNEGNRADTQYF. DNA for the CDR3: TGTGCCAGTAACGAAGGAAACAGGGCAGATACGCAGTATTTT. This chain joins TRBV19 and TRBJ2-3; TRBD1 might be the D (6 bases). The CDR3 contains 14 residues. Trimming stripped 7 bases from V and 4 bases from J, with 15 bases between. Germline assignment: CDR1 LNHDA and CDR2 SQIVND (reference sequence). Using reference TRBV19 and TRBJ2-3 for the parts outside the CDR3, the full variable domain is DGGITQSPKYLFRKEGQNVTLSCEQNLNHDAMYWYRQDPGQGLRLIYYSQIVNDFQKGDIAEGYSVSREKKESFPLTVTSAQKNPTAFYLCASNEGNRADTQYFGPGTRLTVL.

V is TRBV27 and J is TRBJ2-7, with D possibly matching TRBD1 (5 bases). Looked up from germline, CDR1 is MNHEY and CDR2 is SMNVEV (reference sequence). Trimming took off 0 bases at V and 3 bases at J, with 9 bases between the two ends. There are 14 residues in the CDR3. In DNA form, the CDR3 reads TGTGCCAGCAGTTTATCCAGGGAAAGCTACGAGCAGTACTTC. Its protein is CASSLSRESYEQYF.

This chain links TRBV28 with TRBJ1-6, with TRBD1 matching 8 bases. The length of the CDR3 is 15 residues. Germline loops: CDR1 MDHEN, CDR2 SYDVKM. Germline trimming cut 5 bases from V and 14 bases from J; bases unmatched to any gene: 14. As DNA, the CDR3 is TGTGCCAGCAGTACGGTGGACAGGGACTTTATAACCCTCCACTTT. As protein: CASSTVDRDFITLHF.

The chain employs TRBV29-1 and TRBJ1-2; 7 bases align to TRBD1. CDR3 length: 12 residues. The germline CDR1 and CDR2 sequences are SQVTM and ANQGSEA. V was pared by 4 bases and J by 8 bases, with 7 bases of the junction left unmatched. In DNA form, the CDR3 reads TGCAGCGTTGCCGAGGGGGCTCAAGGCTACACCTTC. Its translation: CSVAEGAQGYTF.

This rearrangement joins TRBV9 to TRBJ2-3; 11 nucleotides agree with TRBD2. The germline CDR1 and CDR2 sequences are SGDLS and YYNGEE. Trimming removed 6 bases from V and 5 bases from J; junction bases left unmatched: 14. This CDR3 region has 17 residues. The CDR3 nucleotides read TGTGCCAGCAACATGGGGTTTAGCGGGGGGGCCGGAGATACGCAGTATTTT. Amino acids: CASNMGFSGGAGDTQYF. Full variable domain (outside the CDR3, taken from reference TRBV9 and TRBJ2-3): DSGVTQTPKHLITATGQRVTLRCSPRSGDLSVYWYQQSLDQGLQFLIQYYNGEERAKGNILERFSAQQFPDLHSELNLSSLELGDSALYFCASNMGFSGGAGDTQYFGPGTRLTVL.

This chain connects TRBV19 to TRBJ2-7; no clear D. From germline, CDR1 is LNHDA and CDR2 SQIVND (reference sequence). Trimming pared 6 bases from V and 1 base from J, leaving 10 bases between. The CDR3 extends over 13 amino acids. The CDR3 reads CASSPTGSYEQYF. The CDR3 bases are TGTGCCAGTAGCCCGACCGGGTCCTACGAGCAGTACTTC.

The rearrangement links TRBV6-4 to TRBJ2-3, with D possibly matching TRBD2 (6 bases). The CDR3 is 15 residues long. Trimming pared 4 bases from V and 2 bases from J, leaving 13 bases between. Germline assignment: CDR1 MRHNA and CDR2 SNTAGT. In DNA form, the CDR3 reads TGTGCCAGCAGTGCGGGGGTTCATACCACAGATACGCAGTATTTT. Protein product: CASSAGVHTTDTQYF.

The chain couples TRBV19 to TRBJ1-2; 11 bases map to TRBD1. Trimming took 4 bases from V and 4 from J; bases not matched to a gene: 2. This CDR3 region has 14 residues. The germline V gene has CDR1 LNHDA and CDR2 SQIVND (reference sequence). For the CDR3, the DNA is TGTGCCAGTAGTAGGGACAGGGGGATCTATGGCTACACCTTC. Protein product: CASSRDRGIYGYTF. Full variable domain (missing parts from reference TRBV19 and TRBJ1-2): DGGITQSPKYLFRKEGQNVTLSCEQNLNHDAMYWYRQDPGQGLRLIYYSQIVNDFQKGDIAEGYSVSREKKESFPLTVTSAQKNPTAFYLCASSRDRGIYGYTFGSGTRLTVV.

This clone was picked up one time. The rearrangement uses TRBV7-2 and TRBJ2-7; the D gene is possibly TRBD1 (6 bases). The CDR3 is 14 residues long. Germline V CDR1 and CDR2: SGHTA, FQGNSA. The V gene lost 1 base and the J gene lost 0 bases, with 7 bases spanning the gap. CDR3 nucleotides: TGTGCCAGCAGCTTAGGGACAGCCTCCTACGAGCAGTACTTC. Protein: CASSLGTASYEQYF.

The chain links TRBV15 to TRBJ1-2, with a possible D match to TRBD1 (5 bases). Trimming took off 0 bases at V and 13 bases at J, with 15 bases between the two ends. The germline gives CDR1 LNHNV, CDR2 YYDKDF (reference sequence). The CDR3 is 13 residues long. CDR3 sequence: CATSRDPGQESTF. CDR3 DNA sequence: TGTGCCACCAGCAGAGATCCCGGACAAGAAAGCACCTTC.

The CDR3 sequence: CASSSRTGYNSYEQYF. CDR3 nucleotides: TGTGCCAGCAGTTCTAGGACAGGGTATAACTCCTACGAGCAGTACTTC. The chain carries TRBV28 and TRBJ2-7; 8 bases align to TRBD1. The CDR3 extends over 16 amino acids. Germline lookup yields CDR1 MDHEN and CDR2 SYDVKM. The J segment lost 0 bases and the V segment lost 4 bases, leaving 8 bases of the junction unmatched.

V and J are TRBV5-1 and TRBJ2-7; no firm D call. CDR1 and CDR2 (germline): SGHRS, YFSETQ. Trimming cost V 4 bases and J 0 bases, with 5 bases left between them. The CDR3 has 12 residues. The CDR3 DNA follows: TGCGCCAGCAGCGCTAGCTCCTACGAGCAGTACTTC. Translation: CASSASSYEQYF.

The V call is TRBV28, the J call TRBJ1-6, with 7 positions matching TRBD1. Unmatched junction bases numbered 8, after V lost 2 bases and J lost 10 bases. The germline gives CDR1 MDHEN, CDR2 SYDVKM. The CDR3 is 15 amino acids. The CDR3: CASSLNRGIGSPLHF. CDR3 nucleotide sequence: TGTGCCAGCAGTTTAAACAGGGGTATTGGGTCACCCCTCCACTTT.

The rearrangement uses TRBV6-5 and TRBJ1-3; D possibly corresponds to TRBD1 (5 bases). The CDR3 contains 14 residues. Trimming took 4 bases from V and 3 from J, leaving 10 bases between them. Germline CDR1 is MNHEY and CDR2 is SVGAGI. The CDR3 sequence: CASSSWGSGNTIYF. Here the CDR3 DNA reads TGTGCCAGCAGTTCCTGGGGCAGTGGAAACACCATATATTTT.

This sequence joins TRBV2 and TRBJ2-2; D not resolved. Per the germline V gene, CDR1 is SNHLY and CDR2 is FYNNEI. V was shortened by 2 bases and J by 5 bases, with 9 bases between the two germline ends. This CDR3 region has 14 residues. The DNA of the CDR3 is TGTGCCAGCAGTGAACTGCTAGGTACCGGGGAGCTGTTTTTT. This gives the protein CASSELLGTGELFF. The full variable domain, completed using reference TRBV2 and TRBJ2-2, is EPEVTQTPSHQVTQMGQEVILRCVPISNHLYFYWYRQILGQKVEFLVSFYNNEISEKSEIFDDQFSVERPDGSNFTLKIRSTKLEDSAMYFCASSELLGTGELFFGEGSRLTVL.

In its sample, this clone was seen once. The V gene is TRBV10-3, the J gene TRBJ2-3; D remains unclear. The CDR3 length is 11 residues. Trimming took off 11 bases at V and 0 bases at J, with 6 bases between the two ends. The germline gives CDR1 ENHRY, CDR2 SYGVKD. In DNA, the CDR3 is TGTGCCGCGACTAGCACAGATACGCAGTATTTT. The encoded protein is CAATSTDTQYF.

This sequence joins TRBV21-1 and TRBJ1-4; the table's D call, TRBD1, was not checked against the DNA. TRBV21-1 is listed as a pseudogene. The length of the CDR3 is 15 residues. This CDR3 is CASSESGPTNEKLFF. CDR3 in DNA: TGTGCCAGCAGTGAGTCAGGTCCAACTAATGAAAAACTGTTTTTT.

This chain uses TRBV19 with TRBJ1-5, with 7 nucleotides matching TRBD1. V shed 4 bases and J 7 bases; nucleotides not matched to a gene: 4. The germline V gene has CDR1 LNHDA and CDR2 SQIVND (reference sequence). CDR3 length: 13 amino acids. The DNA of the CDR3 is TGTGCCAGTAGTAAGAGCAGGGGGCAGCCCCAGCATTTT. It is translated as CASSKSRGQPQHF.

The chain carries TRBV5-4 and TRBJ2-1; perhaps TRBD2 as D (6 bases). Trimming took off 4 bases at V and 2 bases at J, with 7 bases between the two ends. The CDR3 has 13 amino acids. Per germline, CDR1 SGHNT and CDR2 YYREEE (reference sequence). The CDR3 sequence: CASSRLAYNEQFF. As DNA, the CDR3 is TGTGCCAGCAGCAGACTAGCCTACAATGAGCAGTTCTTC. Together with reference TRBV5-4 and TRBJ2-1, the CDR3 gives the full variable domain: ETGVTQSPTHLIKTRGQQVTLRCSSQSGHNTVSWYQQALGQGPQFIFQYYREEENGRGNFPPRFSGLQFPNYSSELNVNALELDDSALYLCASSRLAYNEQFFGPGTRLTVL.

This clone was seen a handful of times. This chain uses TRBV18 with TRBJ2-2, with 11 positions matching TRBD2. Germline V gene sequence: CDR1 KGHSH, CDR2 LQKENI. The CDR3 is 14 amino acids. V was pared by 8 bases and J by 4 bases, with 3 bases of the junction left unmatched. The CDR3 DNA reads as TGTGCCAGCCGGGGACTAGCGGTCACCGGGGAGCTGTTTTTT. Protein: CASRGLAVTGELFF.

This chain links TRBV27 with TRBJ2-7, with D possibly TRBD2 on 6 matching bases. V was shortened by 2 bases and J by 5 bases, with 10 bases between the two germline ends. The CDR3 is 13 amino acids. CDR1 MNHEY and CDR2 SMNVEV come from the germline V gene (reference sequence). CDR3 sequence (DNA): TGTGCCAGCAGTTTAGGCTCGGGAGACGAGCAGTACTTC. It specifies CASSLGSGDEQYF.

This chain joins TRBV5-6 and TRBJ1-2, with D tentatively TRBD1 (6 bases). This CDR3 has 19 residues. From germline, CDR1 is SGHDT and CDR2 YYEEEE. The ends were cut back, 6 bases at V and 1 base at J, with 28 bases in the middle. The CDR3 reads CASNLAVGDMSWGNYGYTF. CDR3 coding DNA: TGTGCCAGCAACTTAGCCGTTGGGGACATGTCATGGGGTAACTATGGCTACACCTTC.

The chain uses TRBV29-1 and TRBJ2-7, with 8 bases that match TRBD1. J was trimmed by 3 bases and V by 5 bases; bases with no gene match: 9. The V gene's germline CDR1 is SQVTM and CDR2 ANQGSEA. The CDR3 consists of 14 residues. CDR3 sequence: CSVLSWTGYYEQYF. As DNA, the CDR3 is TGCAGCGTTTTGAGCTGGACAGGGTACTACGAGCAGTACTTC.

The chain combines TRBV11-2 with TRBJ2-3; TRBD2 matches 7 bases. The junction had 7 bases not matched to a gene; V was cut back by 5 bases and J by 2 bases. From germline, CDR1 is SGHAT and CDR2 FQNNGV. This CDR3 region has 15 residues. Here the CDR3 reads CASSLPGTITDTQYF. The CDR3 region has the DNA TGTGCCAGCAGCCTTCCCGGGACTATCACAGATACGCAGTATTTT.